This entry concerns a single T cell receptor beta chain. Antigen: not known. This sample was included in a study of early T cells in non-severe SARS-CoV-2 infection. For the study at large: Sequencing used unsorted whole-blood bulk RNA, so chains lack pairing.

Overall study results and limits: Matching against VDJdb likely underestimated virus-specific expansions, favoring anti-spike CD8.

The CDR3 spans 15 residues. Per the germline V gene, CDR1 is MNHEY and CDR2 is SMNVEV (reference sequence). Unmatched junction bases numbered 7, after V lost 5 bases and J lost 5 bases. Individual cDNA molecules were tagged with unique molecular identifiers. TCRdb fed the 5' RACE reads into MiXCR, producing one record per CDR3 protein. The table has 90,000 to 100,000 distinct CDR3 sequences, around 14% seen once. The chain employs TRBV27 and TRBJ1-2, with 11 bases lining up with TRBD1. This receptor was identified in an adult who was a healthcare worker with PCR-confirmed SARS-CoV-2 infection or an uninfected control (not recorded which). Source material: whole blood. The CDR3 spells CASSPGTGGRYGYTF. CDR3 DNA sequence: TGTGCCAGCAGTCCAGGGACAGGGGGGCGGTATGGCTACACCTTC.